This T cell receptor (beta chain) derives from a study of follicular helper T cells after annual influenza vaccination. Generated by immunoSEQ multiplex PCR, the TCRdb table keeps only in-frame clones and is missing some. Of over 3,500 clones detected, around 82% appear once; the ten largest clones hold roughly 0.9%. The time point denotes: 2015-2016 season, 7 days after influenza vaccination. Germline CDR1 is SGHVS and CDR2 is FNYEAQ. The CDR3 runs 14 residues. The V and J ends lost 5 bases and 0 bases respectively, with 10 bases between them. The sequences come from CXCR5+ CD38- circulating T follicular helper cells from blood, collected 7 days after influenza vaccination. The subset: circulating Tfh, non-naive CD4+CXCR5+PD-1+ (ICOS+CD38+ or ICOS-CD38-). The sequence was obtained from an adult who received the influenza vaccine. The chain couples TRBV7-6 to TRBJ1-1, with D tentatively TRBD1 (5 bases). In nucleotides, the CDR3 is TGTGCCAGCAGCCAGGGACGTGTGAACACTGAAGCTTTCTTT. Translation: CASSQGRVNTEAFF.